The source of this T cell receptor beta chain is a study of spatial heterogeneity in lung cancer. For the study at large: TCR and UMI combinations that were unique each appeared, on average, more than ten times in raw reads.

On each TCR cDNA molecule, a unique molecular identifier was present. TCRdb itself ran the 5' RACE reads through MiXCR, one entry per CDR3 protein. The data hold fewer than 6,000 distinct CDR3 sequences, with about a quarter observed a single time. Notes on this clonotype: Antigen: not known.

Whole-study results and caveats: The appearance of ubiquitous expanded tumor TCRs in blood was greater at resection than follow-up.

Germline CDR1 reads SGHVS; CDR2 reads FQNEAQ. This CDR3 comprises 14 residues. V was pared by 2 bases and J by 7 bases, with 14 bases between. Indicated time point: sample taken at primary tumor resection. Sequencing covered unsorted whole RNA taken from tumor, nontumor lung or frozen PBMC. The clonotype originates from a male donor with early-stage non-small cell lung cancer. The sequencing here drew on PBMCs, taken at surgery. The V and J genes are TRBV7-8 and TRBJ2-5; no reliable D call. The CDR3: CASSLSPTAGTQYF. DNA of the CDR3: TGTGCCAGCAGCTTATCCCCTACGGCAGGGACCCAGTACTTC.